This T cell receptor beta chain was recovered during a study of blood T cell repertoires in COVID-19 (dated by TCRdb to about 2020). About the study as a whole: The collaborator samples originated in the United States, Italy and Spain and spanned the acute and convalescent phases of COVID-19. The samples were drawn from two sources: the first 160 participants of the ongoing ImmuneRACE study, and 1,200 or so subjects contributed by 6 global collaborators. The repertoires were released in a freely available public database meant as a resource for research on the immune response to SARS-CoV-2. Deeply sampled blood TCRbeta repertoires from subjects exposed to, actively infected with, or recovered from COVID-19 were included in the dataset. The prospective study material was composed of cDNA or gDNA derived from T cells, B-cell-depleted T cells, or PBMCs. Sample metadata almost always included a de-identified subject ID, COVID-19 status, age in years and sex. Where available, HLA class I and class II types were taken from metadata supplied by the sample provider and were not determined by assay-based typing. What the authors observed across the whole study: The amount of clinical and demographic metadata varied by source and participant and was provided uncurated.

Participants in the prospective study were aged roughly 18 to 95 years, lived in over 20 United States geographic areas, and enrolled through a virtual design. In the prospective study, cohorts were assigned on the basis of participant-reported clinical history obtained from a screening survey and a study questionnaire. For ImmuneRACE Cohort 3, a participant was defined as recovered based on two consecutive negative NP/OP PCR tests, clearance by a healthcare professional, or resolution of symptoms. In the prospective study, mobile phlebotomists collected whole blood, serum and a nasopharyngeal or oropharyngeal swab from each participant. Prospective study participants could optionally give additional blood draws and questionnaires over an approximately two-month period. Prospective study blood samples were shipped either frozen or at room temperature before DNA extraction. TCRbeta CDR3 regions were amplified from genomic DNA by means of the immunoSEQ Assay, a bias-controlled multiplex PCR. Per the authors' processing: The number of nucleated cells in each sample was estimated from the amplification of reference gene primers within the assay. To quantify the absolute abundance of each unique TCRbeta CDR3 rearrangement, sequence reads were collapsed and filtered. Productive Simpson clonality was computed per sample as the square root of Simpson's diversity index over productive rearrangements. The table was pulled from immuneACCESS by TCRdb, which kept in-frame rearrangements only. Such tables lose some clones; where checked, under half of the loss comes from unresolved V genes, and the rest has no known cause. The V and J calls and clone size come from that table; D and trimming were worked out from the DNA. The sample table records about 380,000 clones; roughly 91% of these occur just once. The ten largest account for about 1.1% of the sample.

The germline V gene provides CDR1 SGHRS and CDR2 YFSETQ. The V end gives up 1 base and the J end 4 bases, leaving 1 base in the junction not matched to a gene. Including the terminal cysteine and phenylalanine, the CDR3 comprises 15 residues. CDR3 DNA is the only sequence kept; it has 45 bases, read in frame from the first base. Comments on this clone: It has no known antigen specificity. Base qualities were left out, and no much larger clone turns up one base away.

This sequence uses TRBV5-1 and TRBJ1-6, and 8 bases in between align with TRBD1. Source material: PBMCs or T cells enriched from blood (not recorded which). The origin of this receptor is a woman between 18 and 29 years old who had recovered from COVID-19. The nucleotide sequence is given as TGCGCCAGCAGCTTGCGGGACAGGTATAATTCACCCCTCCACTTT. Its amino acids are CASSLRDRYNSPLHF. Full variable domain (CDR3 extended with the reference TRBV5-1 and TRBJ1-6 proteins): KAGVTQTPRYLIKTRGQQVTLSCSPISGHRSVSWYQQTPGQGLQFLFEYFSETQRNKGNFPGRFSGRQFSNSRSEMNVSTLELGDSALYLCASSLRDRYNSPLHFGNGTRLTVT.